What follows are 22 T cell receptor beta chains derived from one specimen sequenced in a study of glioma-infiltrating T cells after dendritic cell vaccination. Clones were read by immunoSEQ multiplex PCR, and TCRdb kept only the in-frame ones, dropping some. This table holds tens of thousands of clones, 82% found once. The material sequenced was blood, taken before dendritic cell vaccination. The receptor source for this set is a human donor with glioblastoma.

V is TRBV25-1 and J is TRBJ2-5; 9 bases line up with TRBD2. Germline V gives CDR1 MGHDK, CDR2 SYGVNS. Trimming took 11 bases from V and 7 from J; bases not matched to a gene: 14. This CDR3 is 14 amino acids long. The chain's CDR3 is CASKAPGLAGTQYF. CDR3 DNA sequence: TGTGCCTCGAAGGCCCCGGGACTAGCCGGGACCCAGTACTTC.

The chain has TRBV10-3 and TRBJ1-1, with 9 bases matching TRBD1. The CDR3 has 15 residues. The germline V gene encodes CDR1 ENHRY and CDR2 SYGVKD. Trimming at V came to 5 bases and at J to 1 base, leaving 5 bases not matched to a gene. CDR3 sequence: CAISKGQGTNTEAFF. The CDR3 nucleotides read TGTGCCATCAGTAAGGGACAGGGAACGAACACTGAAGCTTTCTTT.

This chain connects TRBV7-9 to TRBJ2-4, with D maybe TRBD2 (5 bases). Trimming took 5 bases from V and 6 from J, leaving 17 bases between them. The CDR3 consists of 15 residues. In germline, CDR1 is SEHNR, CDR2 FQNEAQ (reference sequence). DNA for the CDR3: TGTGCCAGCAGCACCCATGGAGGATCGGGAAACATTCAGTACTTC. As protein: CASSTHGGSGNIQYF.

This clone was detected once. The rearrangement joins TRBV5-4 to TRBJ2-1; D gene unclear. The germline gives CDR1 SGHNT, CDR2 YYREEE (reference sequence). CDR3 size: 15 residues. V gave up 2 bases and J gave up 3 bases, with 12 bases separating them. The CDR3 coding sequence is TGTGCCAGCAGCTTTCCGGGTAGCATCTACAATGAGCAGTTCTTC. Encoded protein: CASSFPGSIYNEQFF.

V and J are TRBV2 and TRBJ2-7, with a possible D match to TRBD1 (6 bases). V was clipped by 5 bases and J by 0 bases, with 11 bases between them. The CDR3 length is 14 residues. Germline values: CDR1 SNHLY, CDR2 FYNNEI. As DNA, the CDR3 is TGTGCCAGCAGTTCGGGACAACTCTCCTACGAGCAGTACTTC. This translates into CASSSGQLSYEQYF.

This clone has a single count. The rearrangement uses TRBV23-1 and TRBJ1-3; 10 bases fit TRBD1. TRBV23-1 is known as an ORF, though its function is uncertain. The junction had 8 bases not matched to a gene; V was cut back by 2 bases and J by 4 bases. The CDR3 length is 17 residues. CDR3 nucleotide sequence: TGCGCCAGCAGTCAACCGGGACAGGGGCCGGGGGGAAACACCATATATTTT. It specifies CASSQPGQGPGGNTIYF.

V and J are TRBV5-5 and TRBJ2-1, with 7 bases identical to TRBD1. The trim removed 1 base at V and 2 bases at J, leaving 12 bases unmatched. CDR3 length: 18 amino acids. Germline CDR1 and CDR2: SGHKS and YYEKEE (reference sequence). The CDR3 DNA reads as TGTGCCAGCAGCTTGTCTTTGGACAGGTTAGTTGCCTACAATGAGCAGTTCTTC. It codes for CASSLSLDRLVAYNEQFF.

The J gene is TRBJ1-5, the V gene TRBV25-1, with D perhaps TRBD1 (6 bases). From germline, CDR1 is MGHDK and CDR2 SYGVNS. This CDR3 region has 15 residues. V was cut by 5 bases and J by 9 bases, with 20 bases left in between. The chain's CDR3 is CASSPGWDTPGPQHF. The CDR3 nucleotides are TGTGCCAGCAGTCCGGGGTGGGACACCCCTGGGCCCCAGCATTTT.

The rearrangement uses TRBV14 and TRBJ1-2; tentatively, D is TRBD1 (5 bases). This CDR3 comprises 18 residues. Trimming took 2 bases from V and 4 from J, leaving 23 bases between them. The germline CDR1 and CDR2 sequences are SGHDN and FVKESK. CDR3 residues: CASSQYSYQGGSLYGYTF. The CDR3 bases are TGTGCCAGCAGCCAATACAGCTACCAGGGTGGCTCCCTCTATGGCTACACCTTC.

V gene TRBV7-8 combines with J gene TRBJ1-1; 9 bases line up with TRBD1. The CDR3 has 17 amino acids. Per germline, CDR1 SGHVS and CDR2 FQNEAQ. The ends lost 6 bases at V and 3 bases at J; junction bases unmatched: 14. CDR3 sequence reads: CASSYRGTGWTDTEAFF. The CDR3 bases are TGTGCCAGCAGTTACAGGGGGACAGGGTGGACCGACACTGAAGCTTTCTTT.

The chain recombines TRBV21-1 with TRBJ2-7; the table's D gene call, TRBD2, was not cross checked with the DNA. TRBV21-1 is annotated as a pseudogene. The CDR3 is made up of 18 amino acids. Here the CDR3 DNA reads TGTGCCAGCAGCAAACGGGGGAATGAGACAGAGGACTCCTACGAGCAGTACGTC. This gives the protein CASSKRGNETEDSYEQYV.

This CDR3 reads CASKLGQSNTGELFF. In nucleotides, the CDR3 is TGTGCCAGCAAGCTCGGACAGTCGAACACCGGGGAGCTGTTTTTT. This rearrangement joins TRBV6-1 to TRBJ2-2, with a tentative D call TRBD1 (6 bases). Germline CDR1 is MNHNS and CDR2 is SASEGT. Trimming left V 7 bases short and J 0 bases short, with 12 bases between. The CDR3 sequence is 15 residues long.

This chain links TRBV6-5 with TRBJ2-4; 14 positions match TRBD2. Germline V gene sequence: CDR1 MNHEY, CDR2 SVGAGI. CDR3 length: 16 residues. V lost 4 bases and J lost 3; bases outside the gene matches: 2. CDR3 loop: CASSSGLAGGKNIQYF. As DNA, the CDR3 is TGTGCCAGCAGTTCCGGACTAGCGGGAGGCAAAAACATTCAGTACTTC.

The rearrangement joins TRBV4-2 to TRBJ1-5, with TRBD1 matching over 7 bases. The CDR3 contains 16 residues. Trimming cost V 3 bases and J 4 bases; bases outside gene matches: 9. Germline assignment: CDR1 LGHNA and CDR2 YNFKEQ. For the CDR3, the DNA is TGTGCCAGCAGCCATGAGGGGGCAGTGGGAAATCAGCCCCAGCATTTT. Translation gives CASSHEGAVGNQPQHF.

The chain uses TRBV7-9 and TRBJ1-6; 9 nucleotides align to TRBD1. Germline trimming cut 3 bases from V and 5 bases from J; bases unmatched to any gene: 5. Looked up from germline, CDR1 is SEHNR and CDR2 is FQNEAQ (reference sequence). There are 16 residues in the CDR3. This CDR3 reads CASSFPGQGDNSPLHF. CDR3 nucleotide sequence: TGTGCCAGCAGCTTCCCGGGACAGGGAGATAATTCACCCCTCCACTTT.

The CDR3 region is CASSSLSGGYNEQFF. For the CDR3, the DNA is TGTGCCAGCAGCTCTCTGTCGGGGGGATACAATGAGCAGTTCTTC. The chain uses TRBV7-3 and TRBJ2-1, with TRBD2 identical over 7 bases. Germline CDR1 reads SGHTA; CDR2 reads FQGTGA. After removal of 4 bases from V and 4 bases from J, the junction contained 7 bases not matched to a gene. The CDR3 totals 15 residues.

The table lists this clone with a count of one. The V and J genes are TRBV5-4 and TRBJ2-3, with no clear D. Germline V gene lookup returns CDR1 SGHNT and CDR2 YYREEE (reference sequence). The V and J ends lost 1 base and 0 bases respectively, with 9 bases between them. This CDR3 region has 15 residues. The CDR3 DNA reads TGTGCCAGCAGCTTGCGAGTCCCTAGCACAGATACGCAGTATTTT. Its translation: CASSLRVPSTDTQYF.

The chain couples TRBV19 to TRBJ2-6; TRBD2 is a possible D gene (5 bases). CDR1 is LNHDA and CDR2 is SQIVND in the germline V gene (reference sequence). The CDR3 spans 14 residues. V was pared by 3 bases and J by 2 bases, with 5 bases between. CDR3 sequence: CASSMGAGANVLTF. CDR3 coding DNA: TGTGCCAGTAGTATGGGAGCTGGGGCCAACGTCCTGACTTTC.

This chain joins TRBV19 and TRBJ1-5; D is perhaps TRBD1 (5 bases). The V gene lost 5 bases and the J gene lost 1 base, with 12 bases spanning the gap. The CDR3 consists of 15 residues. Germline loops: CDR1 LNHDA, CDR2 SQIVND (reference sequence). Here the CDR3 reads CASSGGAGSNQPQHF. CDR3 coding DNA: TGTGCCAGTAGTGGCGGGGCTGGAAGCAATCAGCCCCAGCATTTT.

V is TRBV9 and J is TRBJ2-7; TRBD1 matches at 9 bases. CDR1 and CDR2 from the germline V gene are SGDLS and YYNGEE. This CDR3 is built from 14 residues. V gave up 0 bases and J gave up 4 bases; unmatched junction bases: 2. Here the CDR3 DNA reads TGTGCCAGCAGCGTAGAGGGACAGGGTTACGAGCAGTACTTC. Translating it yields CASSVEGQGYEQYF. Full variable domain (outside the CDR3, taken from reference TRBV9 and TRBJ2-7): DSGVTQTPKHLITATGQRVTLRCSPRSGDLSVYWYQQSLDQGLQFLIQYYNGEERAKGNILERFSAQQFPDLHSELNLSSLELGDSALYFCASSVEGQGYEQYFGPGTRLTVT.

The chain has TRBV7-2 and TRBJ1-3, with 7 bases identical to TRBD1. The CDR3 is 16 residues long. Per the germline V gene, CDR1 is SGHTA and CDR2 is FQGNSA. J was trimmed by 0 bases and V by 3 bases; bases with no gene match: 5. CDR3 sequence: CASSFQGVPSGNTIYF. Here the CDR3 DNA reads TGTGCCAGCAGCTTCCAGGGGGTGCCCTCTGGAAACACCATATATTTT.

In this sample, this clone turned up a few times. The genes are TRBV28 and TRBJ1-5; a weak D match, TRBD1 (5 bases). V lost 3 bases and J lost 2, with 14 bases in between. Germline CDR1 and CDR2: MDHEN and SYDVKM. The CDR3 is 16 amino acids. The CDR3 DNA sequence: TGTGCCAGCAGTTTGCCAGGGTATGTCGGCAATCAGCCCCAGCATTTT. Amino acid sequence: CASSLPGYVGNQPQHF.